A single sample gave rise to the 8 T cell receptor beta chains below, sequenced in a study of technical replicates of blood from several donors. This table comes from immunoSEQ multiplex PCR, and its TCRdb copy is limited to in-frame clones, with some not included. Here the sample spans more than 65,000 clones, 70% to 90% being singletons. Sequences were obtained from PBMCs. The source is a human donor in good health. Some clones in this sample may be carry-over from other donors' samples.

This sequence joins TRBV7-2 and TRBJ1-2, with 8 bases identical to TRBD1. CDR3 size: 13 residues. CDR1 SGHTA and CDR2 FQGNSA come from the germline V gene. V lost 5 bases to trimming and J lost 5 bases; unmatched junction nucleotides: 4. CDR3: CASSQTGEYGYTF. The CDR3 region has the DNA TGTGCCAGCAGCCAGACAGGGGAGTATGGCTACACCTTC. Full variable domain (rest looked up from reference TRBV7-2 and TRBJ1-2): GAGVSQSPSNKVTEKGKDVELRCDPISGHTALYWYRQSLGQGLEFLIYFQGNSAPDKSGLPSDRFSAERTGGSVSTLTIQRTQQEDSAVYLCASSQTGEYGYTFGSGTRLTVV.

The rearrangement joins TRBV27 to TRBJ2-4; 11 bases map to TRBD1. The CDR3 has 18 amino acids. The V gene end was trimmed by 5 bases and the J gene end by 0 bases; junction bases not matched to a gene: 9. CDR1 MNHEY and CDR2 SMNVEV come from the germline V gene (reference sequence). The CDR3 DNA reads TGTGCCAGCAGTCCAGGGACAGGGGGTAAACTAGCCAAAAACATTCAGTACTTC. Encoded protein: CASSPGTGGKLAKNIQYF.

The V call is TRBV4-3, the J call TRBJ2-7; 10 bases agree with TRBD1. The germline V gene has CDR1 LGHNA and CDR2 YSLEER. J was trimmed by 2 bases and V by 0 bases; bases with no gene match: 7. This CDR3 region has 17 residues. The CDR3 DNA is TGCGCCAGCAGCCAAGATCCCACCGGGACAGGGGCCTACGAGCAGTACTTC. Translation: CASSQDPTGTGAYEQYF.

The chain joins TRBV9 to TRBJ2-3, with 11 bases lining up with TRBD2. CDR1 is SGDLS, CDR2 YYNGEE, per germline. The V gene end was trimmed by 5 bases and the J gene end by 7 bases; junction bases not matched to a gene: 9. There are 15 residues in the CDR3. DNA for the CDR3: TGTGCCAGCAGTTACAGACTAGCGGGACGATATACGCAGTATTTT. Its translation: CASSYRLAGRYTQYF.

This clone showed up just once. V and J are TRBV2 and TRBJ2-6; D not resolved. The V end was cut by 6 bases, the J end by 0 bases, with 18 bases between. CDR3 length: 18 residues. CDR1 SNHLY and CDR2 FYNNEI come from the germline V gene. CDR3 nucleotides: TGTGCCAGCAGGGGTATTTACAGCCAAAGCTCTGGGGCCAACGTCCTGACTTTC. Protein: CASRGIYSQSSGANVLTF.

In its sample, this clone was seen many times. The junction shows a germline mismatch at one end, possibly a read error. The genes are TRBV13 and TRBJ2-7; possible D gene TRBD2, 6 bases. Germline V gives CDR1 PRHDT, CDR2 FYEKMQ (reference sequence). CDR3 length: 15 amino acids. The CDR3 is CASTLGPTGEYEQYF. CDR3 nucleotides: TGTGCCAGCACCTTAGGGCCTACGGGAGAGTACGAGCAGTACTTC. Variable domain in full (rest from reference TRBV13 and TRBJ2-7): AAGVIQSPRHLIKEKRETATLKCYPIPRHDTVYWYQQGPGQDPQFLISFYEKMQSDKGSIPDRFSAQQFSDYHSELNMSSLELGDSALYFCASTLGPTGEYEQYFGPGTRLTVT.

The chain combines TRBV30 with TRBJ1-6, with 7 bases that match TRBD1. Germline V gene lookup returns CDR1 GTSNPN and CDR2 SVGIG (reference sequence). After removal of 2 bases from V and 8 bases from J, the junction contained 3 bases not matched to a gene. CDR3 length equals 13 residues. The CDR3 sequence is CAWSRGGYSPLHF. CDR3 DNA: TGTGCCTGGAGTAGAGGGGGCTATTCACCCCTCCACTTT. The whole variable domain, remainder taken from reference TRBV30 and TRBJ1-6, is SQTIHQWPATLVQPVGSPLSLECTVEGTSNPNLYWYRQAAGRGLQLLFYSVGIGQISSEVPQNLSASRPQDRQFILSSKKLLLSDSGFYLCAWSRGGYSPLHFGNGTRLTVT.

The chain has TRBV21-1 and TRBJ1-5. TRBV21-1 is assigned pseudogene status. The CDR3 covers 19 residues. The CDR3 loop is CASRISYDNRKRVSWPQHF. In DNA, the CDR3 is TGTGCCAGCCGAATCTCCTATGATAATCGTAAGAGGGTGAGTTGGCCCCAGCATTTT.